This is a list of T cell receptor beta chains from one sample in a study of OX40 agonist ivuxolimab in advanced cancers. The repertoire was sequenced with immunoSEQ multiplex PCR; TCRdb's copy has only in-frame clones and lacks some. The sample has just under 80,000 clones, approximately 89% seen once. The material was CD4+ or CD8+ T cells sorted from blood, obtained in a trial of the OX40 agonist ivuxolimab. These receptors were taken from an adult with an advanced solid tumor such as melanoma, head and neck, liver or kidney cancer. Each CDR3 is given with its conserved first and last residue. D genes are given only for firm matches. Size values are once, few and many counts, or a class for expanded clones, and some rows have none.

abundance	v_gene	d_gene	j_gene	CDR3nt	CDR3aa
NA	TRBV15	TRBD1	TRBJ2-4	TGTGCCACCAGCAGAGATGCAGGGGGCAGTTCAAACATTCAGTACTTC	CATSRDAGGSSNIQYF
NA	TRBV9	TRBD2	TRBJ2-3	TGTGCCAGCAGCGTAGACGGGACTAGCGGAGCCCTGGGGAGCGCAGATACGCAGTATTTT	CASSVDGTSGALGSADTQYF
NA	TRBV11-2	TRBD2	TRBJ2-2	TGTGCCAGCAGCTTAGAGGGACTAGCTCTTAACACCGGGGAGCTGTTTTTT	CASSLEGLALNTGELFF
NA	TRBV4-1	TRBD1	TRBJ2-2	TGCGCCAGCAGCCTTCCCCTTACGAGGGACAGGGGGCGTTTCGGGGAGCTGTTTTTT	CASSLPLTRDRGRFGELFF
NA	TRBV15	TRBD2	TRBJ2-1	TGTGCCACCAGCAGATTAGCGGGAGGCCCGAATGAGCAGTTCTTC	CATSRLAGGPNEQFF
NA	TRBV25-1	TRBD1	TRBJ1-1	TGTGCCAGCAGTAGTTACAGGGGGCAGGGGATGAACACTGAAGCTTTCTTT	CASSSYRGQGMNTEAFF
NA	TRBV29-1	TRBD2	TRBJ2-7	TGCAGCGGAGCGACTAGCTCCGTTAACGAGCAGTACTTC	CSGATSSVNEQYF
NA	TRBV29-1	NA	TRBJ2-5	TGCAGCGTTGAAGACCCTCCGGGGGCGCAAGAGACCCAGTACTTC	CSVEDPPGAQETQYF
NA	TRBV7-7	TRBD1	TRBJ2-2	TGTGCCAGCAGCCCGAGAGGGCAGGGGGACACCGGGGAGCTGTTTTTT	CASSPRGQGDTGELFF
NA	TRBV30	NA	TRBJ1-4	TGTGCCTGGAGTGCCAGGGCTGGCGAAAAACTGTTTTTT	CAWSARAGEKLFF
NA	TRBV11-2	TRBD1	TRBJ2-7	TGTGCCAGCAGCTTAGACTTTGAGACAGGGGGCTACTACGAGCAGTACTTC	CASSLDFETGGYYEQYF
once	TRBV7-9	NA	TRBJ2-7	TGTGCCAGCAGCTTAGCGGTCAACGAGCAGTACTTC	CASSLAVNEQYF
NA	TRBV4-2	TRBD2	TRBJ2-5	TGTGCCAGCAGCCAAGCGAGCGGGAGTCCCCAAGAGACCCAGTACTTC	CASSQASGSPQETQYF
NA	TRBV5-1	TRBD2	TRBJ2-7	TGCGCCAGCAGTGCGCTAGCGGGATCCTACGAGCAGTACTTC	CASSALAGSYEQYF
NA	TRBV14	NA	TRBJ2-5	TGTGCCAGCAGCCGCACAGGGACCCGGGGGACCCAGTACTTC	CASSRTGTRGTQYF